These 6 T cell receptor beta chains were sequenced from one sample in a study of blood T cell repertoires in COVID-19. Assay: immunoSEQ multiplex PCR; the TCRdb copy retains only in-frame clones and omits some. The sample carries more than 110,000 clones, approximately 84% recorded once. Material for sequencing was peripheral blood. These receptors were taken from a human donor in a cohort sampled during active COVID-19.

The V and J genes are TRBV5-4 and TRBJ1-1, with D unresolved. Germline V gene data show CDR1 as SGHNT and CDR2 as YYREEE (reference sequence). Trimming pared 0 bases from V and 5 bases from J, leaving 11 bases between. This CDR3 contains 14 residues. Here the CDR3 reads CASSLEMSLTEAFF. The CDR3 bases are TGTGCCAGCAGCTTGGAAATGAGTTTGACTGAAGCTTTCTTT.

The rearrangement links TRBV3-1 (or the pseudogene TRBV3-2) to TRBJ2-3; maybe TRBD2 (6 bases). Trimming removed 2 bases from V and 3 bases from J, with 12 bases in between. The CDR3 runs 15 residues. Germline-derived CDR1 and CDR2 are LGHDT and YNNKEL (reference sequence). CDR3 nucleotide sequence: TGTGCCAGCAGCCAAACGGGAGTTCGAACAGATACGCAGTATTTT. Translated: CASSQTGVRTDTQYF.

The chain recombines TRBV3-1 (or the pseudogene TRBV3-2) with TRBJ2-1; TRBD1 matches at 9 bases. The CDR3 contains 15 residues. The germline CDR1 and CDR2 sequences are LGHDT and YNNKEL (reference sequence). V lost 3 bases and J lost 10; bases outside the gene matches: 10. The CDR3, as DNA: TGTGCCAGCAGCCAGTCCGGGACAGGGACTTACGAGCAGTTCTTC. Translating it yields CASSQSGTGTYEQFF.

The rearrangement joins TRBV28 to TRBJ2-5; 10 positions agree with TRBD2. Losses at the gene ends were 6 bases for V and 1 base for J; bases not matched to a gene: 5. CDR3 length: 15 amino acids. CDR1 and CDR2 from the germline V gene are MDHEN and SYDVKM. This CDR3 reads CASRPAGGGQETQYF. Written as DNA, the CDR3 is TGTGCCAGCAGACCAGCGGGAGGGGGCCAAGAGACCCAGTACTTC.

The chain joins TRBV5-1 to TRBJ2-1, with D uncertain. CDR1 is SGHRS and CDR2 is YFSETQ in the germline V gene. With 0 bases removed from V and 5 bases from J, the gap between germline ends came to 15 bases. This CDR3 has 16 residues. The CDR3 sequence is CASSLGASDQDNEQFF. As DNA, the CDR3 is TGCGCCAGCAGCTTGGGGGCATCCGACCAAGACAATGAGCAGTTCTTC.

The genes are TRBV9 and TRBJ1-3, with TRBD1 identical over 9 bases. This CDR3 is built from 16 residues. V was pared by 4 bases and J by 3 bases, with 8 bases of the junction left unmatched. Germline CDR1 is SGDLS and CDR2 is YYNGEE. CDR3 protein: CASSLVGTGYGNTIYF. In nucleotides, the CDR3 is TGTGCCAGCAGCCTTGTAGGGACAGGGTATGGAAACACCATATATTTT.